This section outlines one T cell receptor beta chain sequence together with its context. The data belong to a study of blood T cell repertoires in COVID-19. On the study more broadly: T cells, B-cell-depleted T cells, or PBMCs supplied cDNA or gDNA.

The CDR3 totals 15 residues. CDR1 is MNHEY, CDR2 SVGEGT, per germline. V lost 0 bases and J lost 4; bases outside the gene matches: 6. The authors' processing: Amplification with reference gene primers provided the estimates of nucleated cell counts. TCRdb keeps only in-frame clones here, not all; method: immunoSEQ multiplex PCR. V, J and clone size reflect that table, while D and trimming were determined from the DNA. The data show almost 400,000 clones, roughly 89% seen once. Enrollees, roughly 18 to 90 years old, lived in about two dozen US areas. All recovered Cohort 3 donors got two negative PCRs, got clearance, or saw symptom resolution.

The sample comprised PBMCs or T cells enriched from blood (not recorded which). The clonotype comes from a woman aged 25 to 39 who had recovered from COVID-19. The V and J genes are TRBV6-2 or TRBV6-3 and TRBJ2-7, with TRBD1 identical over 7 bases. This chain's CDR3 is CASSYSAGTDYEQYF. CDR3 sequence (DNA): TGTGCCAGCAGTTACTCGGCCGGGACAGATTACGAGCAGTACTTC.